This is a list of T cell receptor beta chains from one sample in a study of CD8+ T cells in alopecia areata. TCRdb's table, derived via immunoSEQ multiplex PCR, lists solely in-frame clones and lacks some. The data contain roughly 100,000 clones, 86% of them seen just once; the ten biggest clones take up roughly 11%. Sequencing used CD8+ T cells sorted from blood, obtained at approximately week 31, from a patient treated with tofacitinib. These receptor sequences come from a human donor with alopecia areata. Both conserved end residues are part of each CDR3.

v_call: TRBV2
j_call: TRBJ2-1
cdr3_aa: CASGPLDSGYNEQFF

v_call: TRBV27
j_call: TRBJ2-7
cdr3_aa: CASSLRQTYEQYF

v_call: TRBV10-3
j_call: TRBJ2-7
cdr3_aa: CAISESGQPYEQYF

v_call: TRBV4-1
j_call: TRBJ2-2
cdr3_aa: CASSQDPTGGNTGELFF

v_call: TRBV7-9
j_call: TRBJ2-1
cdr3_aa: CASRRVGTLSYNEQFF

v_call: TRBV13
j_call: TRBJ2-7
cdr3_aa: CASSPQGGGSYEQYF

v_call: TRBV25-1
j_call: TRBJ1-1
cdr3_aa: CASSPVPNTEAFF

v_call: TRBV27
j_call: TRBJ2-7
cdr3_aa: CASSLSWDYEQYF

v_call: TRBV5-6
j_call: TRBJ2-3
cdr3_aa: CASSREGEGLTTQYF

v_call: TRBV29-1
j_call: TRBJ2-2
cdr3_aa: CSVTKTSGRDTGELFF

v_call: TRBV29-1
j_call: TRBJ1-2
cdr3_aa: CSVFPVYFTFNYGYTF

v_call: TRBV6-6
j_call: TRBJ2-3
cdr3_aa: CASSYGTDTQYF

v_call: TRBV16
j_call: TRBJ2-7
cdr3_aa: CASSQLYEQYF

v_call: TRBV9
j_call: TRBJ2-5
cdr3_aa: CASSVTGGVGETQYF

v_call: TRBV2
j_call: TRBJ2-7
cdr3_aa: CASSGGLGYEQYF

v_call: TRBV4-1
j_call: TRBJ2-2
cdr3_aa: CASSQQGLAGTGELFF

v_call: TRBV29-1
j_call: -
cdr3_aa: CSVQLPGLAVTYEQYF

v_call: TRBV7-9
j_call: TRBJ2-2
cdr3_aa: CASSPPVPGELFF

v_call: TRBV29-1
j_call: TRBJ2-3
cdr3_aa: CSQAENRVGEPWNTQYF

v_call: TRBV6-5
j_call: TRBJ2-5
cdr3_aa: CASRHGLAETQYF

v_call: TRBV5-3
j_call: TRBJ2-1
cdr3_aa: CARSPRGKGHGAVHSYNEQFF

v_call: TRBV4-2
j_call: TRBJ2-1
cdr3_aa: CASSQGPAGGPERLSYNEQFF

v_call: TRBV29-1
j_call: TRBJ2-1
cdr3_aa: CSVDGRETQDDGGFF

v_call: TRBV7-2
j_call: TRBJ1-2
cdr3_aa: CASSFGLVDYGYTF

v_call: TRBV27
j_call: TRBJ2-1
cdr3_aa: CASSFWGGPSYNEQFF

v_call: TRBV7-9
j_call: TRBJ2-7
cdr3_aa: CASSGFGQGKIGEQYF

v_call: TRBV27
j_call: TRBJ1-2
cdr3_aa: CASSLSSSYGYTF

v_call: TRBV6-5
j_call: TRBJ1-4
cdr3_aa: CASSPVAPGDEKLFF

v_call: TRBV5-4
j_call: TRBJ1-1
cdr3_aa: CASSQTGEGSTGTEAFF

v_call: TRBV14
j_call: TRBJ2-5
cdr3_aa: CASSQVIETQYF

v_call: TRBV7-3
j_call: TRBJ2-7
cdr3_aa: CASSDLSGKSYEQYF

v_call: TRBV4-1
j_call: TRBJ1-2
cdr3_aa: CASSPTFGQGQFYGYTF

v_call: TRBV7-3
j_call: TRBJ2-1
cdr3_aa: CASSLLRGGRDEQFF

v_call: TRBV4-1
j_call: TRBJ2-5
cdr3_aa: CASSPRDRVETQYF

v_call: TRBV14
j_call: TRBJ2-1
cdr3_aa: CASSQDPGGGDEQFF

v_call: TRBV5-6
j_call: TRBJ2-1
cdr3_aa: CASSLGQGDYEQFF

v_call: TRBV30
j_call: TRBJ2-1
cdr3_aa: CAWSVWDEQFF